This entry lists 27 T cell receptor beta chains sequenced from one sample in a study of CD8 T cells in ankylosing spondylitis. TCRdb used MiXCR to reprocess the 5' RACE reads, holding one entry per CDR3 protein. The sample holds roughly 220,000 distinct CDR3 sequences, about 11% seen once. Sequencing input: blood, either unsorted or a sorted T cell fraction (not recorded which). These receptors all stem from a male donor with ankylosing spondylitis or in good health (not recorded which).

This clonotype was seen a few times. V usage is TRBV12-3 or TRBV12-4 and J usage is TRBJ2-3; TRBD1 aligns across 7 bases. Trimming cost V 4 bases and J 0 bases; bases outside gene matches: 4. There are 15 residues in the CDR3. CDR3 region: CASSSLTGSTDTQYF. The CDR3 DNA sequence: TGTGCCAGCAGTTCCCTGACAGGGAGCACAGATACGCAGTATTTT.

This clonotype was recorded a few times. The chain recombines TRBV5-1 with TRBJ1-4; D remains ambiguous. There are 13 residues in the CDR3. V was pared by 4 bases and J by 5 bases, with 9 bases between. Germline CDR1 reads SGHRS; CDR2 reads YFSETQ. CDR3 protein: CASSSVWNEKLFF. The CDR3 DNA is TGCGCCAGCAGCAGCGTTTGGAATGAAAAACTGTTTTTT.

The chain combines TRBV6-1 with TRBJ2-6; D is possibly TRBD1 or TRBD2 (5 bases each). CDR3 size: 14 residues. The germline gives CDR1 MNHNS, CDR2 SASEGT. This chain's CDR3 is CATDGTSGANVLTF. In nucleotides, the CDR3 is TGTGCTACGGACGGGACCTCTGGGGCCAACGTCCTGACTTTC.

This clonotype was counted only a few times. The chain has TRBV9 and TRBJ2-3; no clear D. Looked up from germline, CDR1 is SGDLS and CDR2 is YYNGEE. The length of the CDR3 is 14 residues. V was trimmed by 4 bases and J by 3 bases, leaving 12 bases between them. The CDR3 loop is CASSIRSSTDTQYF. In nucleotides, the CDR3 is TGTGCCAGCAGCATCCGGTCAAGTACAGATACGCAGTATTTT.

In its sample, this clonotype was seen a few times. V gene TRBV5-1 combines with J gene TRBJ2-1; 7 nucleotides match TRBD2. Germline V gives CDR1 SGHRS, CDR2 YFSETQ. This CDR3 has 14 residues. V lost 2 bases to trimming and J lost 6 bases; unmatched junction nucleotides: 5. CDR3: CASSFAGASNEQFF. CDR3 coding DNA: TGCGCCAGCAGCTTTGCGGGAGCGTCCAATGAGCAGTTCTTC.

This clonotype was detected ten times or more. The chain links TRBV28 to TRBJ1-1; D gene uncertain. Germline V gene lookup returns CDR1 MDHEN and CDR2 SYDVKM. Trimming shortened V by 1 base and J by 1 base, and 7 bases separated the two germline ends. The CDR3 sequence is 14 residues long. CDR3 sequence (DNA): TGTGCCAGCAGTTTATCGCGGCAGAACACTGAAGCTTTCTTT. Translated: CASSLSRQNTEAFF.

Ten or more counts support this clonotype. The rearrangement uses TRBV12-3 or TRBV12-4 and TRBJ2-1, with D tentatively TRBD1 or TRBD2 (5 bases each). The CDR3 has 17 amino acids. The ends were cut back, 5 bases at V and 0 bases at J, with 17 bases in the middle. Here the CDR3 reads CASSQGTASSSYNEQFF. CDR3 in DNA: TGTGCCAGCAGTCAAGGGACCGCTTCAAGCTCCTACAATGAGCAGTTCTTC.

The chain links TRBV5-1 to TRBJ2-3; TRBD2 matches at 12 bases. The J segment lost 5 bases and the V segment lost 4 bases, leaving 8 bases of the junction unmatched. Germline CDR1 and CDR2: SGHRS and YFSETQ. This CDR3 contains 16 residues. CDR3 DNA sequence: TGCGCCAGCAGCGCCTCTAGCGGGGGGGTCGGAGATACGCAGTATTTT. This sequence encodes CASSASSGGVGDTQYF.

This clonotype has ten or more counts. CDR3 sequence (DNA): TGTGCCAGCAGTTCCTCGGGTTACGGCAATCAGCCCCAGCATTTT. Translating gives CASSSSGYGNQPQHF. V and J are TRBV28 and TRBJ1-5; D uncertain. CDR1 is MDHEN, CDR2 SYDVKM, per germline. The CDR3 spans 15 residues. Deletions cut 4 bases from V and 2 bases from J, with 12 bases between.

In this sample, this clonotype turned up a few times. The chain has TRBV7-9 and TRBJ1-1, with TRBD1 matching 8 bases. J lost 0 bases, V lost 10 bases, and 10 bases had no gene match. This CDR3 has 15 residues. Germline CDR1 reads SEHNR; CDR2 reads FQNEAQ (reference sequence). In nucleotides, the CDR3 is TGTGCCACCCAGGGGGCTCAATTCGTGAACACTGAAGCTTTCTTT. It specifies CATQGAQFVNTEAFF.

This clonotype was picked up a small number of times. The V and J genes are TRBV12-3 or TRBV12-4 and TRBJ2-7; D could derive from TRBD1 or TRBD2 (6 bases each). This CDR3 contains 14 residues. The V end was cut by 3 bases, the J end by 5 bases, with 14 bases between. The DNA of the CDR3 is TGTGCCAGCAGTTTGGGGGGCCGCAGGGACGAGCAGTACTTC. It codes for CASSLGGRRDEQYF.

This clonotype was seen repeatedly, ten times or more. This rearrangement joins TRBV5-1 to TRBJ1-2; D call uncertain. The V gene lost 5 bases and the J gene lost 4 bases, with 12 bases spanning the gap. Germline-derived CDR1 and CDR2 are SGHRS and YFSETQ. The CDR3 totals 13 residues. The CDR3 reads CASRPDGGYGYTF. The CDR3 DNA is TGCGCCAGCAGACCTGACGGAGGCTATGGCTACACCTTC.

This clonotype was found many times. The chain couples TRBV7-9 to TRBJ1-3; D gene ambiguous. V was shortened by 2 bases and J by 0 bases, with 8 bases between the two germline ends. From germline, CDR1 is SEHNR and CDR2 FQNEAQ (reference sequence). CDR3 length: 15 amino acids. The CDR3 loop is CASSLNSFSGNTIYF. CDR3 nucleotide sequence: TGTGCCAGCAGCTTAAACAGCTTCTCTGGAAACACCATATATTTT.

This clonotype appeared many times. V gene TRBV20-1 combines with J gene TRBJ2-7; D tentatively fits TRBD1 or TRBD2 (6 bases each). Trimming left V 5 bases short and J 3 bases short, with 14 bases between. Germline CDR1 is DFQATT and CDR2 is SNEGSKA (reference sequence). The CDR3 sequence is 13 residues long. The chain's CDR3 is CSASSGGLYEQYF. Written as DNA, the CDR3 is TGCAGTGCTTCTTCCGGGGGCCTCTACGAGCAGTACTTC.

Only a few counts were recorded for this clonotype. The chain carries TRBV5-1 and TRBJ2-1, with D perhaps being TRBD1 or TRBD2 (6 bases each). The length of the CDR3 is 14 residues. Germline loops: CDR1 SGHRS, CDR2 YFSETQ. The ends were cut back, 4 bases at V and 6 bases at J, with 14 bases in the middle. Here the CDR3 DNA reads TGCGCCAGCAGCGACCCGGGGGCTGTCAATGAGCAGTTCTTC. Amino acid sequence: CASSDPGAVNEQFF.

The table lists this clonotype with many counts. V and J are TRBV5-5 and TRBJ1-1; D gene unclear. Per the germline V gene, CDR1 is SGHKS and CDR2 is YYEKEE (reference sequence). V was trimmed by 0 bases and J by 4 bases, leaving 4 bases between them. The length of the CDR3 is 12 residues. CDR3: CASSLESTEAFF. CDR3 bases: TGTGCCAGCAGCTTGGAGTCCACTGAAGCTTTCTTT.

This clonotype was recorded many times. The chain employs TRBV18 and TRBJ2-7, with 7 bases lining up with TRBD1. Germline trimming cut 1 base from V and 3 bases from J; bases unmatched to any gene: 3. This CDR3 contains 14 residues. Germline V gene sequence: CDR1 KGHSH, CDR2 LQKENI. CDR3 amino acids: CASSPQRTGYEQYF. CDR3 bases: TGTGCCAGCTCACCACAGCGGACAGGCTACGAGCAGTACTTC.

This chain uses TRBV7-2 with TRBJ2-5, with D possibly matching TRBD2 (6 bases). The germline gives CDR1 SGHTA, CDR2 FQGNSA. Trimming cost V 6 bases and J 5 bases, with 22 bases left between them. CDR3 length: 16 amino acids. The CDR3 DNA reads as TGTGCCAGCAGTCTCCCCCCCGGGGGAATACTGGAGACCCAGTACTTC. It is translated as CASSLPPGGILETQYF.

The rearrangement uses TRBV5-1 and TRBJ1-6, with D possibly TRBD1 on 6 matching bases. The germline CDR1 and CDR2 sequences are SGHRS and YFSETQ. The CDR3 length is 16 residues. V was cut by 4 bases and J by 4 bases, with 15 bases left in between. CDR3 residues: CASSPRGEAYNSPLHF. As DNA, the CDR3 is TGCGCCAGCAGCCCCAGGGGCGAGGCTTATAATTCACCCCTCCACTTT.

In its sample, this clonotype was seen many times. The chain joins TRBV3-1 to TRBJ2-2; weak D call: TRBD1 (5 bases). CDR3 size: 14 residues. Trimming shortened V by 4 bases and J by 4 bases, and 10 bases separated the two germline ends. Germline values: CDR1 LGHDT, CDR2 YNNKEL (reference sequence). CDR3 coding DNA: TGTGCCAGCAGCCTTAGGGGTGTCACCGGGGAGCTGTTTTTT. Its translation is CASSLRGVTGELFF.

There are many counts of this clonotype. The chain joins TRBV6-1 to TRBJ1-5; 7 nucleotides line up with TRBD1. The junction had 7 bases not matched to a gene; V was cut back by 4 bases and J by 7 bases. The germline CDR1 and CDR2 sequences are MNHNS and SASEGT. The CDR3 loop spans 14 amino acids. The CDR3 nucleotides read TGTGCCAGCAGTGTCCTGACAGGGCCCCAGCCCCAGCATTTT. Translation gives CASSVLTGPQPQHF.

This clonotype was observed at least ten times. V gene TRBV20-1 combines with J gene TRBJ2-5; D call uncertain. Per germline, CDR1 DFQATT and CDR2 SNEGSKA (reference sequence). The germline V and J ends were trimmed by 3 bases and 5 bases, with 13 bases remaining between them. The CDR3 runs to 13 residues. The CDR3 sequence: CSASPGLRETQYF. In DNA form, the CDR3 reads TGCAGTGCTAGCCCCGGGCTCCGGGAGACCCAGTACTTC.

This clonotype was recorded at least ten times. The chain is built from TRBV7-9 and TRBJ1-4, with 7 nucleotides matching TRBD1. The CDR3 is 14 amino acids. The junction had 4 bases not matched to a gene; V was cut back by 1 base and J by 8 bases. Germline V gene lookup returns CDR1 SEHNR and CDR2 FQNEAQ (reference sequence). The CDR3 loop is CASSLGQGHEKLFF. DNA of the CDR3: TGTGCCAGCAGCTTAGGACAGGGACACGAAAAACTGTTTTTT.

This clonotype was seen a handful of times. J is TRBJ1-3 and V is TRBV5-1; 9 bases fit TRBD1. The CDR3 is 16 residues long. After removal of 5 bases from V and 4 bases from J, the junction contained 10 bases not matched to a gene. Germline V lookup: CDR1 SGHRS, CDR2 YFSETQ. The CDR3 reads CASSSTGTGTGNTIYF. CDR3 nucleotide sequence: TGCGCCAGCAGTTCAACGGGGACAGGGACCGGAAACACCATATATTTT.

This clonotype was seen repeatedly, ten times or more. The chain combines TRBV19 with TRBJ1-6, with TRBD1 matching over 7 bases. The CDR3 runs to 15 residues. Germline CDR1 is LNHDA and CDR2 is SQIVND (reference sequence). Germline trimming cut 4 bases from V and 9 bases from J; bases unmatched to any gene: 9. This CDR3 reads CASSRATGRISPLHF. The CDR3 DNA reads as TGTGCCAGTAGTAGAGCGACAGGGAGGATTTCACCCCTCCACTTT. The variable domain in full, with the rest retrieved from reference TRBV19 and TRBJ1-6, is DGGITQSPKYLFRKEGQNVTLSCEQNLNHDAMYWYRQDPGQGLRLIYYSQIVNDFQKGDIAEGYSVSREKKESFPLTVTSAQKNPTAFYLCASSRATGRISPLHFGNGTRLTVT.

Turning to this clonotype: A read error may explain this, as a much larger clone is one base away. The chain links TRBV5-1 to TRBJ1-5; D might be TRBD1 (6 bases). Germline loops: CDR1 SGHRS, CDR2 YFSETQ. The CDR3 is made up of 14 amino acids. The CDR3 region has the DNA TGCGCCAGCAGCTTGGACAGGGAGGGTCAGCCCGAGCATTTT. This codes for CASSLDREGQPEHF.

This clonotype was observed many times. The chain combines TRBV7-2 with TRBJ2-1, with D possibly TRBD1 on 6 matching bases. Between the trimmed V and J ends, which lost 0 bases and 2 bases, there was a span of 11 bases. The length of the CDR3 is 16 residues. Per germline, CDR1 SGHTA and CDR2 FQGNSA. CDR3 bases: TGTGCCAGCAGCTTAGCGTGGGGGCTTGCCTACAATGAGCAGTTCTTC. As protein: CASSLAWGLAYNEQFF.